This T cell receptor beta chain originates from a study of T-cell reconstitution after alpha-beta-depleted transplantation in children. Regarding the study as a whole: Counts and diversity of T cells one year after transplant came mostly from newly produced T cells. In some patients, recipient T cells and intrathymic progenitors surviving conditioning explained high day-60 diversity. About two months after transplant, alpha-beta T cells reportedly came from several hundred expanded graft clones.

Unique molecular identifiers featured in how the TCRbeta library was prepared. MiXCR was run by TCRdb on the PCR reads, yielding one entry per CDR3 protein. Among some 80,000 distinct CDR3 sequences listed, around a sixth were seen once. With 5 bases clipped from V and 2 bases from J, the junction kept 5 bases outside the gene matches. This CDR3 spans 16 amino acids. With respect to this clonotype: Antigen unknown.

The material sequenced was PBMCs, mostly from graft donor cells, taken 360 days after TCRalphabeta/CD19-depleted stem cell transplant. The sequence came from a male patient aged 2 to 10 who had a stem cell transplant for acute lymphoblastic leukemia, so the T cells may come from the graft donor. This chain uses TRBV12-3 or TRBV12-4 with TRBJ2-3, with 12 bases aligning to TRBD2. The CDR3 bases are TGTGCCAGCAGTAGACTAGCGGGAGCTAACACAGATACGCAGTATTTT. Amino acids: CASSRLAGANTDTQYF.